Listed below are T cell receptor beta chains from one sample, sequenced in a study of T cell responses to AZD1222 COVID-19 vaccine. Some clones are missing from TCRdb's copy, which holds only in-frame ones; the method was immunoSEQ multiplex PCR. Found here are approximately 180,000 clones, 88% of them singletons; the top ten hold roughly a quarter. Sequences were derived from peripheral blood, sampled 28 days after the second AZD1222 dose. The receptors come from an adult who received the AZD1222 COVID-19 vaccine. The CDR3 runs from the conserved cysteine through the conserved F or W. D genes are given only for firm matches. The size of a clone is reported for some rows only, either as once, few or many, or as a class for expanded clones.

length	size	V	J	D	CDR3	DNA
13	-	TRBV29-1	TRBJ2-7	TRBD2	CSVFTSGPYEQYF	TGCAGCGTTTTCACTAGCGGACCCTACGAGCAGTACTTC
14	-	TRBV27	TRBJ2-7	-	CASSLTGLSYEQYF	TGTGCCAGCAGTTTAACGGGACTCTCCTACGAGCAGTACTTC
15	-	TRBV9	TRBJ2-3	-	CASSEAGTAFDAQYF	TGTGCCAGCAGCGAGGCCGGGACTGCTTTCGATGCGCAGTATTTT
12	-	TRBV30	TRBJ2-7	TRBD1	CAWSNTGGGQYF	TGTGCCTGGAGTAATACAGGGGGCGGGCAGTACTTC
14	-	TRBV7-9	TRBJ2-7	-	CASSSPGSSYEQYF	TGTGCCAGCAGCTCCCCCGGGAGCTCCTACGAGCAGTACTTC
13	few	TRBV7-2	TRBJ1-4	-	CASAAATNEKLFF	TGTGCTTCGGCGGCAGCAACTAATGAAAAACTGTTTTTT
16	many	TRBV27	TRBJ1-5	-	CASSPQAGRRNQPQHF	TGTGCCAGCAGTCCACAGGCCGGGCGGCGCAATCAGCCCCAGCATTTT
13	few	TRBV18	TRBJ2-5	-	CASSPPGDETQYF	TGTGCCAGCTCACCACCCGGCGACGAGACCCAGTACTTC
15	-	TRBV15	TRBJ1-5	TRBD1	CATSLGTGGNQPQHF	TGTGCCACCTCACTCGGGACAGGAGGCAATCAGCCCCAGCATTTT
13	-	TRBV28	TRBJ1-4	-	CASKEQNNEKLFF	TGTGCCAGCAAGGAACAGAATAATGAAAAACTGTTTTTT
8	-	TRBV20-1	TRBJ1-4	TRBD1	CSVPGGIF	TGCAGTGTACCAGGGGGAATTTTT
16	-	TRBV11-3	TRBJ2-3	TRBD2	CASSKGLAARTDTQYF	TGTGCCAGCAGCAAGGGACTAGCGGCACGCACAGATACGCAGTATTTT
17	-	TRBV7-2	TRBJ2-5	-	CASTPTGTRGAQETQYF	TGTGCCAGCACCCCAACCGGGACAAGGGGCGCCCAAGAGACCCAGTACTTC
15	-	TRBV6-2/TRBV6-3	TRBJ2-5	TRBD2	CASSYGGTSGETQYF	TGTGCCAGCAGTTATGGGGGGACTAGTGGGGAGACCCAGTACTTC
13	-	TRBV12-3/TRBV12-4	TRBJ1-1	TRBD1	CASSTGVGTEAFF	TGTGCCAGCAGTACAGGGGTTGGCACTGAAGCTTTCTTT
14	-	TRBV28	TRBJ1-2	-	CASSLLKEVNGYTF	TGTGCCAGCAGTTTATTGAAGGAGGTGAATGGCTACACCTTC
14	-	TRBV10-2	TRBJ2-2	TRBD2	CAIRTSGRGGELFF	TGCGCCATCCGGACTAGCGGGAGGGGCGGGGAGCTGTTTTTT
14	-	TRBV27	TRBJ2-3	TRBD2	CASQTSGSTDTQYF	TGTGCCAGCCAGACTAGCGGGAGCACAGATACGCAGTATTTT
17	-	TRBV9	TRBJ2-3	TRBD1	CASSVNPGQGAEDTQYF	TGTGCCAGCAGCGTGAATCCGGGACAGGGGGCAGAGGATACGCAGTATTTT
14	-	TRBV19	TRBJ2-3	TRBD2	CASSIETSGSGQYF	TGTGCCAGTAGTATCGAGACTAGCGGGAGCGGGCAGTATTTT
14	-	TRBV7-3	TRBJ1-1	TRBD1	CASSRQGTLTEAFF	TGTGCCAGCAGCCGACAGGGAACCCTCACTGAAGCTTTCTTT
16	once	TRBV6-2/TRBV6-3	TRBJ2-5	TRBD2	CASSPGTSGFQETQYF	TGTGCCAGCAGTCCCGGGACTAGCGGATTCCAAGAGACCCAGTACTTC
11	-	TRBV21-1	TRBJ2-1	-	CASGLRDEQFF	TGTGCCAGTGGACTAAGGGATGAGCAGTTCTTC
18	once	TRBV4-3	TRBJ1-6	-	CASSQKGRSSSYNSPLHF	TGCGCCAGCAGCCAGAAAGGCCGTTCGAGCTCCTATAATTCACCCCTCCACTTT
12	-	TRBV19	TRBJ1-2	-	CASSWDLYGYTF	TGTGCCAGTAGTTGGGACCTCTATGGCTACACCTTC
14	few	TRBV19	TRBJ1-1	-	CASSILEMNTEAFF	TGTGCCAGTAGTATATTAGAGATGAACACTGAAGCTTTCTTT
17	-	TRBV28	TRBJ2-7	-	CASGKGRSKTSSYEQYF	TGTGCCTCCGGGAAGGGGAGAAGCAAAACGAGCTCCTACGAGCAGTACTTC
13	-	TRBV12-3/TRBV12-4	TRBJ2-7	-	CASSPGRAYEQYF	TGTGCCAGCAGCCCTGGACGCGCGTACGAGCAGTACTTC
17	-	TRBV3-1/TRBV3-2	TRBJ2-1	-	CASSQVPSVDSYNEQFF	TGTGCCAGCAGCCAAGTCCCCTCGGTGGACTCCTACAATGAGCAGTTCTTC
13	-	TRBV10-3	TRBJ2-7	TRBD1	CAIRGDRGNEQYF	TGTGCCATCAGGGGGGACAGGGGAAACGAGCAGTACTTC
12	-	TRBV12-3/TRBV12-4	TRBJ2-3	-	CASRLNTDTQYF	TGTGCCAGCAGACTGAACACAGATACGCAGTATTTT
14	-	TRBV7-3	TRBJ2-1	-	CASSPQQGRGEQFF	TGTGCCAGCAGCCCCCAACAGGGTAGGGGTGAGCAGTTCTTC
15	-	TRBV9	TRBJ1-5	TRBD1	CASSAMDRGNQPQHF	TGTGCCAGCAGCGCTATGGACAGGGGCAATCAGCCCCAGCATTTT
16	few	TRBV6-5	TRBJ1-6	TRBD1	CASSYASDRVWSPLHF	TGTGCCAGCAGTTACGCCTCGGACAGGGTCTGGTCACCCCTCCACTTT
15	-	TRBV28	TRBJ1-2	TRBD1	CASNTGQGLNYGYTF	TGTGCCAGCAATACGGGACAGGGCCTAAACTATGGCTACACCTTC
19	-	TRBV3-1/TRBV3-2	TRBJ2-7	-	CASSQQGSGGESASYEQYF	TGTGCCAGCAGCCAGCAGGGGTCCGGGGGAGAGTCGGCCTCCTACGAGCAGTACTTC
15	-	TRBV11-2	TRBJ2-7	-	CASSLEAGLTYEQYF	TGTGCCAGCAGCTTAGAGGCAGGCCTGACCTACGAGCAGTACTTC
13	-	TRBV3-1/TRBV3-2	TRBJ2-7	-	CASRLTTGNEQYF	TGTGCCAGCAGGCTTACGACTGGGAACGAGCAGTACTTC